This entry lists 8 T cell receptor beta chains sequenced from one sample in a study of cytomegalovirus exposure and HLA in healthy donors. This PCR relied on a set of 60 Vbeta primers and 13 Jbeta primers. Clones were sequenced by immunoSEQ multiplex PCR, and TCRdb holds only the in-frame ones, with some missing. The table lists 210,000 or so clones, around 80% of them singletons, with about 0.45% in the top ten. Sequenced sample: PBMCs. These receptors were obtained from a boy aged 10-17 years in good health and CMV-seronegative.

This clone appeared a few times. This chain links TRBV6-5 with TRBJ2-5; TRBD2 might be the D (6 bases). CDR1 is MNHEY and CDR2 is SVGAGI in the germline V gene. V lost 4 bases and J lost 5, with 17 bases in between. The CDR3 runs 15 residues. The CDR3 region is CASSSTGNGGETQYF. The DNA for the CDR3 is TGTGCCAGCAGTTCAACAGGCAATGGAGGGGAGACCCAGTACTTC.

CDR3: CAWTRRGGETQYF. CDR3 DNA sequence: TGTGCCTGGACTCGAAGGGGTGGAGAGACCCAGTACTTC. The gene calls are TRBV30 and TRBJ2-5; a possible D gene is TRBD1 (5 bases). Trimming removed 4 bases from V and 4 bases from J, with 13 bases in between. The CDR3 runs to 13 residues. Germline lookup yields CDR1 GTSNPN and CDR2 SVGIG (reference sequence).

The chain uses TRBV9 and TRBJ2-7; D is perhaps TRBD2 (5 bases). The CDR3 totals 15 residues. Trimming took 0 bases from V and 3 from J, leaving 13 bases between them. Per germline, CDR1 SGDLS and CDR2 YYNGEE. CDR3 DNA sequence: TGTGCCAGCAGCGTAGGGCTAGCCCCTATCTACGAGCAGTACTTC. This gives the protein CASSVGLAPIYEQYF.

The rearrangement uses TRBV30 and TRBJ1-2; D ambiguous. The CDR3 consists of 14 residues. V shed 0 bases and J shed 6 bases, with 14 bases lying between them. Germline V lookup: CDR1 GTSNPN, CDR2 SVGIG (reference sequence). CDR3 nucleotides: TGTGCCTGGAGTGTCCTTCTAATTGGGCATGGCTACACCTTC. Protein sequence: CAWSVLLIGHGYTF.

This clone appeared a few times. V and J are TRBV11-3 and TRBJ1-1; possibly TRBD1 for D (5 bases). Germline V gene lookup returns CDR1 SGHNT and CDR2 YENEEA. V was trimmed by 1 base and J by 8 bases, leaving 14 bases between them. CDR3 length: 14 amino acids. The CDR3, as DNA: TGTGCCAGCAGCTTAGGTCGCAGGGCCAAAGAAGCTTTCTTT. Its protein product is CASSLGRRAKEAFF. The variable domain in full, with the rest retrieved from reference TRBV11-3 and TRBJ1-1, is EAGVVQSPRYKIIEKKQPVAFWCNPISGHNTLYWYLQNLGQGPELLIRYENEEAVDDSQLPKDRFSAERLKGVDSTLKIQPAELGDSAVYLCASSLGRRAKEAFFGQGTRLTVV.

This chain connects TRBV6-4 to TRBJ1-6; 7 bases line up with TRBD1. With 6 bases clipped from V and 13 bases from J, the junction kept 3 bases outside the gene matches. The CDR3 extends over 11 amino acids. In germline, CDR1 is MRHNA, CDR2 SNTAGT. DNA of the CDR3: TGTGCCAGCAGGAAACAGGGGCCCCTCCACTTT. This translates into CASRKQGPLHF.

This clone was seen only a few times. The chain carries TRBV5-1 and TRBJ2-1; TRBD1 matches at 8 bases. The germline gives CDR1 SGHRS, CDR2 YFSETQ. V lost 6 bases to trimming and J lost 0 bases; unmatched junction nucleotides: 5. CDR3 length: 15 amino acids. CDR3 DNA sequence: TGCGCCAGCACCATCGGACAGGGCTCCTACAATGAGCAGTTCTTC. Translation: CASTIGQGSYNEQFF. Complete variable domain (other parts from reference TRBV5-1 and TRBJ2-1): KAGVTQTPRYLIKTRGQQVTLSCSPISGHRSVSWYQQTPGQGLQFLFEYFSETQRNKGNFPGRFSGRQFSNSRSEMNVSTLELGDSALYLCASTIGQGSYNEQFFGPGTRLTVL.

The chain carries TRBV11-3 and TRBJ2-2, with TRBD2 identical over 9 bases. After removal of 3 bases from V and 4 bases from J, the junction contained 9 bases not matched to a gene. Germline V gene lookup returns CDR1 SGHNT and CDR2 YENEEA. This CDR3 is built from 17 residues. Here the CDR3 reads CASSFSGLAGLTGELFF. CDR3 in DNA: TGTGCCAGCAGCTTCTCGGGGCTAGCGGGGCTCACCGGGGAGCTGTTTTTT.